This note documents a single T cell receptor beta chain sequence. Its specificity is unknown. Here immunoSEQ multiplex PCR was the method, and the copy in TCRdb shows in-frame clones only, minus some. The sample carries almost 85,000 clones, roughly 91% recorded once. These data originate in a study of graft-versus-host responses after intestinal transplantation. Overall study context: Following induction with anti-thymocyte globulin, all recipients were given tacrolimus and steroids for roughly three years.

From germline, CDR1 is SGHTA and CDR2 FQGNSA. V lost 1 base, J lost 1 base, and 7 bases stayed unmatched. CDR3 length: 18 amino acids. The TCR originated in a human donor who received an intestinal transplant. V gene TRBV7-2 combines with J gene TRBJ2-3; 11 nucleotides align to TRBD2. Material: unstimulated CD4+ T cells sorted from spleen or lymph node cells, obtained before intestinal transplant. The CDR3 is CASSLGRTSGWGTDTQYF. CDR3 DNA sequence: TGTGCCAGCAGCTTAGGCCGGACTAGCGGGTGGGGCACAGATACGCAGTATTTT.